This T cell receptor (beta chain) originates from a study of blood T cell repertoires in COVID-19 (dated by TCRdb to between 2020 and 2021). Background on the whole study: Collaborator samples came from the United States, Italy and Spain and covered acute and convalescent phases of COVID-19. The sample metadata nearly always contained a de-identified subject ID, COVID-19 status, age in years and sex. A freely available public database, intended as a resource for researchers studying the immune response to SARS-CoV-2, is where the repertoires were released. The material from the prospective study consisted of cDNA or gDNA derived from T cells, B-cell-depleted T cells, or PBMCs. Subjects who had been exposed to COVID-19, were actively infected with it, or had recovered from it provided the deeply sampled blood TCRbeta repertoires that made up the dataset. Where available, HLA class I and class II types were taken from metadata supplied by the sample provider and were not determined by assay-based typing. The samples were drawn from two sources: the first 160 participants of the ongoing ImmuneRACE study, and over 950 subjects contributed by 6 global collaborators. General study outcomes and caveats: The amount of clinical and demographic metadata varied by source and participant and was provided uncurated.

The immunoSEQ Assay, a bias-controlled multiplex PCR, was used to amplify TCRbeta CDR3 regions from genomic DNA. The paper's data handling went like this. Within the assay, amplification of reference gene primers was used to estimate how many nucleated cells each sample contained. Sequence reads were collapsed and filtered to measure the absolute abundance of every unique TCRbeta CDR3 rearrangement. Productive Simpson clonality was computed per sample as the square root of Simpson's diversity index over productive rearrangements. Held by TCRdb, this immuneACCESS table contains in-frame sequences only and omits some clones. Under half of the omission traces to an unresolved V gene where checked; the cause of the rest is unknown. D and trimming were read from the DNA, whereas the V and J calls and clone size are those reported in that table. The sample table records 200,000 to 250,000 clones; more than 85% of these occur just once. The top ten constitute roughly 3% of the sample.

This clone was observed a few times. Which antigen it targets is not known. Per-base qualities were not stored, and no clone one base away is much larger. For CDR1 and CDR2, the germline V gene lists SQVTM and ANQGSEA. The CDR3 runs 13 amino acids, cysteine and phenylalanine included. Only the CDR3 portion is preserved as DNA: 39 bases, with reading frame beginning at the first base. V is clipped by 7 bases and J by 5 bases, and the sequence between their germline boundaries is 14 bases long. Each collaborating institution followed its own protocols to collect whole blood in K2EDTA tubes. For TCRbeta analysis, collaborators shipped samples as frozen whole blood, isolated PBMCs, or DNA extracted from either of those sample types.

The sequencing sample was made of peripheral blood. Recombination linked TRBV29-1 to TRBJ2-2, and the D gene may be TRBD1, 6 bases matching. This TCR was recovered from a man aged 60 to 75 with acute or convalescent COVID-19. The CDR3 region: CSARQVGTGELFF. The DNA sequence reads TGCAGCGCAAGACAGGTTGGGACCGGGGAGCTGTTTTTT.